This TCR beta chain originates from a study of OX40 agonist ivuxolimab in advanced cancers. Findings and caveats of the study: CD4+ and CD8+ T cells in blood underwent clonal expansion by week 6 at 0.1 to 3.0 mg/kg. The study found among the lowest clonal expansion in partial responders at 0.1-3.0 mg/kg.

Baseline, cycle 4 day 1, and cycle 7 day 1 were the blood sampling points. The method was immunoSEQ multiplex PCR; TCRdb's version includes in-frame clones alone and lacks a portion of them. Here the sample spans about 59,000 clones, 84% being singletons. This clone was recorded only once. Its antigen is not identified. CDR3 size: 15 residues. CDR1 and CDR2 (germline): SGHTA, FQGNSA. Trimming took 2 bases from V and 6 from J, leaving 14 bases between them. The sequenced sample was CD4+ or CD8+ T cells sorted from blood, obtained in a trial of the OX40 agonist ivuxolimab. The J gene is TRBJ1-5, the V gene TRBV7-2, with D possibly matching TRBD1 (6 bases). The receptor was derived from an adult with an advanced solid tumor such as melanoma, head and neck, liver or kidney cancer. CDR3: CASSLMAQGGQPQHF. The DNA for the CDR3 is TGTGCCAGCAGCTTAATGGCACAGGGCGGTCAGCCCCAGCATTTT.